This T cell receptor beta chain was observed in a study of early T cells in non-severe SARS-CoV-2 infection. Turning to the study itself: The study sequenced bulk RNA from unsorted whole blood, with chains unpaired.

The CDR3 has 15 amino acids. Looked up from germline, CDR1 is MNHNS and CDR2 is SASEGT. V dropped 6 bases and J dropped 0 bases, with 14 bases sitting between them. Attached unique molecular identifiers marked individual cDNA molecules. In TCRdb, the 5' RACE reads were re-called with MiXCR into one record per CDR3 protein. The sample lists 40,000 to 50,000 distinct CDR3 sequences, around 6.8% seen once, with 4% to 5.5% in the top ten. This clonotype has at least ten counts. This TCR was recovered from an adult who was a healthcare worker with PCR-confirmed SARS-CoV-2 infection or an uninfected control (not recorded which). This chain uses TRBV6-1 with TRBJ1-1; D uncertain. The sample consisted of whole blood. The chain's CDR3 is CASRSSGRMNTEAFF. CDR3 in DNA: TGTGCCAGCAGAAGCTCCGGGAGAATGAACACTGAAGCTTTCTTT.